Below are 3 T cell receptor beta chains sequenced from a single sample in a study of CXCR3-negative and CXCR3-positive naive CD8 T cells. These receptors lack a known antigen. Libraries of TRB cDNA were made by 5' RACE and carried UMIs. Each CDR3 protein gets one entry in TCRdb, which reprocessed the 5' RACE reads and gives no DNA. The repertoire table contains 80,000 to 100,000 distinct CDR3 sequences. Broader study findings: For CXCR3-positive naive cells, TRB CDR3s were more hydrophobic than those of CXCR3-negative naive cells.

What was sequenced was naive CXCR3+ CD8+ T cells from blood. Stated subset: CD45RO-CCR7+CD27+CD95- naive CD8+ T cells expressing CXCR3 (TNR3+). The receptors derive from a human donor in good health. Some clones in this sample may be carry-over from other donors' samples.

The chain recombines TRBV30 with TRBJ2-1; without DNA, the TCRdb call of TRBD2 cannot be checked. Germline V gene data show CDR1 as GTSNPN and CDR2 as SVGIG (reference sequence). The CDR3 runs 17 residues. CDR3 sequence reads: CAWSALWAGGTYNEQFF.

The chain links TRBV7-9 to TRBJ1-1. CDR1 is SEHNR and CDR2 is FQNEAQ in the germline V gene (reference sequence). The CDR3 covers 15 residues. The CDR3 loop is CASTSEAEGVTEAFF.

CDR3 region: CASSLAEQGAIIDEQFF. This sequence joins TRBV5-1 and TRBJ2-1; TCRdb's assignment of TRBD1 cannot be checked, as there is no DNA. This CDR3 region has 17 residues. Germline CDR1 is SGHRS and CDR2 is YFSETQ.